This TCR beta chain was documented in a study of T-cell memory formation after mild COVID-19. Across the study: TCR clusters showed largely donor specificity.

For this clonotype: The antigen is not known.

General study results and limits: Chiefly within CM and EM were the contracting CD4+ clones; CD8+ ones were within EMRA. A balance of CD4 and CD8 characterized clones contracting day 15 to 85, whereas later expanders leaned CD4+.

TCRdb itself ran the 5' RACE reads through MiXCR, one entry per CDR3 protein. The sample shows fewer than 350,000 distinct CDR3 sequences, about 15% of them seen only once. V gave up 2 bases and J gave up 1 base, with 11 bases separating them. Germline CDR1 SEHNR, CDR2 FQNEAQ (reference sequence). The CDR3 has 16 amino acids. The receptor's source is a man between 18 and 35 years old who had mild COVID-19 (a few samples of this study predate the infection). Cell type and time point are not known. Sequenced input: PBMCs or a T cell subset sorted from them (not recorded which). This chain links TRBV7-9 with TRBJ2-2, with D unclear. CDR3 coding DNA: TGTGCCAGCAGCTTAACCGTGGTGGGGAACACCGGGGAGCTGTTTTTT. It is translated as CASSLTVVGNTGELFF.